The T cell receptor beta chain described here comes from a study of T cell responses to AZD1222 COVID-19 vaccine. Study-level findings and limits: Repertoire samples came only from after the peak T cell response. It was only 6 or 7 AZD1222 recipients who were seropositive at baseline.

Second-dose intervals near 4 or 12 weeks were combined. Per germline, CDR1 LGHDT and CDR2 YNNKEL (reference sequence). V was clipped by 1 base and J by 5 bases, with 14 bases between them. The CDR3 extends over 15 amino acids. Clones were sequenced by immunoSEQ multiplex PCR, and TCRdb holds only the in-frame ones, with some missing. The table shows roughly 58,000 clones, with about 91% occurring only once. In regard to this clone: Its specificity is unknown.

This sequence was found in an adult who received the AZD1222 COVID-19 vaccine. V is TRBV3-1 (or the pseudogene TRBV3-2) and J is TRBJ2-5; possibly TRBD2 for D (7 bases). The sample here was peripheral blood, taken 28 days after the second AZD1222 dose. The CDR3 spells CASSQVGGARETQYF. The CDR3 DNA reads as TGTGCCAGCAGCCAAGTAGGGGGGGCGCGGGAGACCCAGTACTTC.